This T cell receptor (beta chain) was identified during a study of immune reconstitution after stem cell transplant in scleroderma. This clonotype rates as large (0.1 to 1%). Germline CDR1 reads SGHVS; CDR2 reads FQNEAQ. The V gene lost 4 bases and the J gene lost 2 bases, with 9 bases spanning the gap. The CDR3 runs 13 residues. TCRdb re-derived calls from the RT-PCR reads in MiXCR, one entry per CDR3 protein. The data contain under 2,000 distinct CDR3 sequences, about 3.9% of them seen just once; the ten biggest clones take up 15%. The TCR was taken from a male donor with systemic sclerosis. This chain links TRBV7-8 with TRBJ2-7; D not certain. This sample was obtained before or after autologous hematopoietic stem cell transplantation (not recorded which). This CDR3 is CASSYRIAYEQYF. CDR3 nucleotide sequence: TGTGCCAGCAGCTACCGGATTGCCTACGAGCAGTACTTC.